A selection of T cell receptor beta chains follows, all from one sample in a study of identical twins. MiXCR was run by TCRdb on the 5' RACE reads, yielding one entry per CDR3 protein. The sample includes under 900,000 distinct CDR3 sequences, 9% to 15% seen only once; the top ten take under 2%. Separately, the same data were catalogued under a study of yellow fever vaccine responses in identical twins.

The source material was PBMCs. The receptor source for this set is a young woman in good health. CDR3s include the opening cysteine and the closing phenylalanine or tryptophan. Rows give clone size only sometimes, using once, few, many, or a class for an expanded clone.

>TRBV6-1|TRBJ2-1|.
CASRRWTSGGKDEQFF
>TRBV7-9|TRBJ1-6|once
CASSLSITYNSPLHF
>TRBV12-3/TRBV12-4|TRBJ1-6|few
CASNSDRDNSPLHF
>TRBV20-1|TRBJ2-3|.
CSAPRDTDTQYF
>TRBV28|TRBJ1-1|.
CASSSSPSTEAFF
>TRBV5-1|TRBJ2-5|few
CASSIGTGGSAQETQYF
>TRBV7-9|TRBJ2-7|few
CASSLAPDPGYEQYF
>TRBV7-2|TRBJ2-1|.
CASSHRQSWDEQFF
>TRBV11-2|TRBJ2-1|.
CASSHTGSEQFF
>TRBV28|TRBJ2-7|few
CASSLSGLAKTYEQYF
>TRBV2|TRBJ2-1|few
CASRVQGSPYNEQFF
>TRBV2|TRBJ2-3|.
CASRKPGLGTDTQYF
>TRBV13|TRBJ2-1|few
CASTDYGTSGSYNEQFF
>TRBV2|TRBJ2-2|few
CASKATGNTGELFF
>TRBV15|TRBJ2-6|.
CATSRDFWGAGANVLTF
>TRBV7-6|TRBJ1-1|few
CASSLGAGGAHTEAFF
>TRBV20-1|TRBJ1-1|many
CSARETGMNTEAFF
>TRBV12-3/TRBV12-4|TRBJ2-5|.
CASSLGVTGGSLETQYF
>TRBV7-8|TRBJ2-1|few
CASSFGTSGGPGPLNEQFF
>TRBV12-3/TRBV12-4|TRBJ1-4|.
CASSSSDRVAEKLFF
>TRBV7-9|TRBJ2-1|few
CASSSPIAGASNEQFF
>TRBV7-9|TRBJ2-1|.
CASSFWDRLNNEQFF
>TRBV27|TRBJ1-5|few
CASSLARGDQPQHF
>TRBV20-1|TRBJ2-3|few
CSASRDYTDTQYF
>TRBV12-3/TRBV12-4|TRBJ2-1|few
CASTQYNEQFF
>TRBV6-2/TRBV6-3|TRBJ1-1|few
CASRGQGEGAEAFF
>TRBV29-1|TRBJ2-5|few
CSVEGSGGAPVRAQYF
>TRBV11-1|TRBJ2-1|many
CASSLAGQEQFF
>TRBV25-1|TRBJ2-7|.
CATSSVDEQYF
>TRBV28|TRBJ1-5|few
CASSFYRGSNQPQHF
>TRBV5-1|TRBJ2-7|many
CASSLALGRPSEQYF
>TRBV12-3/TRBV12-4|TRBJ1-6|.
CASSFMGSPLHF
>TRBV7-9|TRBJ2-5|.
CASSVQGDQYF
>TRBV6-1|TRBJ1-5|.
CASRTVGAGNQPQHF
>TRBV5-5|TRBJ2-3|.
CASTRLAGAGHTDTQYF
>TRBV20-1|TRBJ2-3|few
CSAKELTSGVADTQYF
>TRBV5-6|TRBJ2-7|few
CASSSHTYEQYF
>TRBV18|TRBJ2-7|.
CASSPLGVEQYF
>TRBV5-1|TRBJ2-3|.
CASRKAGISTDTQYF
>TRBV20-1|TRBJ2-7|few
CSAGEGSRGEQYF
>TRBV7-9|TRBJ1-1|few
CASSQPWEVGTEAFF
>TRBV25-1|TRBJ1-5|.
CASSKKTGPTFNQPQHF
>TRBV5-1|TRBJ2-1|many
CASSGGVSSYNEQFF
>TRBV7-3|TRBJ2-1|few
CASSPHGQLGVSYNEQFF
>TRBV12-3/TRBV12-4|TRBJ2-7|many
CASSFSGRQPYEQYF
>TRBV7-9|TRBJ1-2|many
CASSHRDSVSSGYTF
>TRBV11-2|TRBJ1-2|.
CASSFQTGDYGYTF
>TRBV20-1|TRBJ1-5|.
CSATPQGAQPQHF
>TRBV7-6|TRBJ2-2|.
CASSLGLEYTGELFF
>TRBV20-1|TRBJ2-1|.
CSARDLSGGTFYEQFF
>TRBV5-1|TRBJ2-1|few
CASSWRGSGGIVYNEQFF
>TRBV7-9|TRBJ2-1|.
CASSLGPGLPTHEQFF
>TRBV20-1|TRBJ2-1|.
CSARVLAGVGYEQFF
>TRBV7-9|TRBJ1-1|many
CASSTGYTEAFF
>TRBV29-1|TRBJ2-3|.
CSVRQGLTDTQYF
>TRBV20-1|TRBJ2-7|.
CSAQPGTGNEFLRGEQYF
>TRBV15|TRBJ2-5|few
CATSRDWSGGYQETQYF
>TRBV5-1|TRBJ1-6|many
CASSLDGAINSPLHF
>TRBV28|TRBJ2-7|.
CASSRGLGVYEQYF
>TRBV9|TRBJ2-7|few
CASSVRAEATYEQYF